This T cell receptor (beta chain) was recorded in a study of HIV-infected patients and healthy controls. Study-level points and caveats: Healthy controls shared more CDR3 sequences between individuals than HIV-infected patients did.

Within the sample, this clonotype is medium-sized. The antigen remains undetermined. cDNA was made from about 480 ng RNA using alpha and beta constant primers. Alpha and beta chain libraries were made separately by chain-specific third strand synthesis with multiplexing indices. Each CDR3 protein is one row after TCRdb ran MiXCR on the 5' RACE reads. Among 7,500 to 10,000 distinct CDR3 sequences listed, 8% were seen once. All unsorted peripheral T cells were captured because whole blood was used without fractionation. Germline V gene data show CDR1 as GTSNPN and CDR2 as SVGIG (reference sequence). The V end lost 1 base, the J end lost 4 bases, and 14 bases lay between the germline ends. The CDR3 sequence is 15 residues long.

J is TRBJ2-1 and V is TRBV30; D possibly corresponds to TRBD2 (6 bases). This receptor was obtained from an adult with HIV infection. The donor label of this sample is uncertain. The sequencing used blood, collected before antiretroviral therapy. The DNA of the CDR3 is TGTGCCTGGAGTGGAGGGCGGGGCGCTTACAATGAGCAGTTCTTC. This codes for CAWSGGRGAYNEQFF. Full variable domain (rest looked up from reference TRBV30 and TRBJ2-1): SQTIHQWPATLVQPVGSPLSLECTVEGTSNPNLYWYRQAAGRGLQLLFYSVGIGQISSEVPQNLSASRPQDRQFILSSKKLLLSDSGFYLCAWSGGRGAYNEQFFGPGTRLTVL.